The present T cell receptor beta chain was sequenced within a study of blood T cell repertoires in COVID-19 (dated by TCRdb to the early 2020s). Concerning the study at large: Collaborator samples came from the United States, Italy and Spain and covered acute and convalescent phases of COVID-19. Samples were obtained from the ongoing ImmuneRACE study (first 160 participants) and from 1,254 subjects provided by 6 global collaborators. A freely available public database, intended as a resource for researchers studying the immune response to SARS-CoV-2, is where the repertoires were released. Where available, HLA class I and class II types were obtained from metadata supplied by the sample provider rather than from assay-based typing. A de-identified subject ID, COVID-19 status, age in years and sex were almost always included in the sample metadata. The material from the prospective study consisted of cDNA or gDNA derived from T cells, B-cell-depleted T cells, or PBMCs. The dataset comprised deeply sampled blood TCRbeta repertoires from subjects exposed to, actively infected with, or recovered from COVID-19. Overall results and qualifications from the work: The amount of clinical and demographic metadata varied by source and participant and was provided uncurated.

TCRbeta CDR3 regions were amplified from genomic DNA using the immunoSEQ Assay, a bias-controlled multiplex PCR. The published analysis was carried out like this. Nucleated cell counts per sample were estimated from amplification of reference gene primers within the assay. To quantify the absolute abundance of each unique TCRbeta CDR3 rearrangement, sequence reads were collapsed and filtered. For each sample, productive Simpson clonality was calculated as the square root of Simpson's diversity index across productive rearrangements. TCRdb holds this immuneACCESS table with in-frame rearrangements only. Some clones are missing; in checked studies, unresolved V genes explain under half, and the rest has no known cause. V and J calls and clone size are copied from that table; D and trimming were computed from the DNA. The sample table lists 130,000 or so clones, around 81% of them with a count of one. The ten largest account for more than 1.5% of the sample.

Remarks on this clone: The clone's antigen remains unknown. Per-base quality was not reported, and no clone a single base away is much larger than it.

Each collaborating institution followed its own protocols to collect whole blood in K2EDTA tubes. For TCRbeta analysis, collaborators shipped samples as frozen whole blood, isolated PBMCs, or DNA extracted from either of those sample types. Spanning cysteine to phenylalanine, the CDR3 consists of 15 amino acids. The retained sequence is limited to the CDR3, 45 bases, with the frame set at the first base. A distance of 11 bases separates the germline ends of V and J, which lose 6 bases and 0 bases respectively. The germline V gene provides CDR1 KGHSH and CDR2 LQKENI. Rearrangement joined TRBV18 to TRBJ2-2; too little of a D gene remains to name it. The sequenced sample consisted of peripheral blood. The origin of this receptor is a human donor in a cohort sampled during active COVID-19. For the CDR3, the sequence is CASSPVEANTGELFF. The DNA sequence reads TGTGCCAGCTCCCCCGTAGAAGCGAACACCGGGGAGCTGTTTTTT. With all but the CDR3 taken from the reference TRBV18 and TRBJ2-2 genes, the full variable domain is: NAGVMQNPRHLVRRRGQEARLRCSPMKGHSHVYWYRQLPEEGLKFMVYLQKENIIDESGMPKERFSAEFPKEGPSILRIQQVVRGDSAAYFCASSPVEANTGELFFGEGSRLTVL.